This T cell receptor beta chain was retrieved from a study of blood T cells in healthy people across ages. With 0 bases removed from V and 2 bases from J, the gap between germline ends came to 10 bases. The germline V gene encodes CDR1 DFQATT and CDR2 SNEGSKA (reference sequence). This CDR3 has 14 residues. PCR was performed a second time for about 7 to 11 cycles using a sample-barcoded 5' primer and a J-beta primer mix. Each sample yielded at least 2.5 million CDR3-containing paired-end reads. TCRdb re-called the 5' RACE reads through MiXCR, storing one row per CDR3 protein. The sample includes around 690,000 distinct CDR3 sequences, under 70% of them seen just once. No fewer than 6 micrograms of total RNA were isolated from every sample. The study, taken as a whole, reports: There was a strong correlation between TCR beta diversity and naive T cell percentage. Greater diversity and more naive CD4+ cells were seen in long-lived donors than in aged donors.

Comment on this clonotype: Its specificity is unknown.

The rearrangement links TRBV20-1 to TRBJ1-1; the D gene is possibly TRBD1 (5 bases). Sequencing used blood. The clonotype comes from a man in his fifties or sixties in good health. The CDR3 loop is CSARDGRGNTEAFF. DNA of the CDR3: TGCAGTGCTAGAGATGGGAGGGGAAACACTGAAGCTTTCTTT.